This T cell receptor beta chain comes out of a study of T cell repertoires in cytomegalovirus infection. Regarding the study as a whole: Summed public TCR beta family frequency identified CMV carriers bearing the relevant HLA.

TCRdb reanalysed the reads using MiXCR and keeps one entry per CDR3 protein. The data contain more than 650,000 distinct CDR3 sequences, 35% to 40% of them singletons. This clonotype has only a few counts. Its antigen is undetermined. V gave up 9 bases and J gave up 1 base; unmatched junction bases: 7. This CDR3 is built from 15 residues. This chain joins TRBV12-3 or TRBV12-4 and TRBJ1-5; TRBD1 matches at 9 bases. Sequenced sample: PBMCs. This clonotype was sampled from a human donor in good health (CMV status not recorded). Some clones in this sample may be carry-over from other donors' samples. For the CDR3, the DNA is TGTGCCAGTACAGGGGGCTCGGGAAGCAATCAGCCCCAGCATTTT. The encoded protein is CASTGGSGSNQPQHF.